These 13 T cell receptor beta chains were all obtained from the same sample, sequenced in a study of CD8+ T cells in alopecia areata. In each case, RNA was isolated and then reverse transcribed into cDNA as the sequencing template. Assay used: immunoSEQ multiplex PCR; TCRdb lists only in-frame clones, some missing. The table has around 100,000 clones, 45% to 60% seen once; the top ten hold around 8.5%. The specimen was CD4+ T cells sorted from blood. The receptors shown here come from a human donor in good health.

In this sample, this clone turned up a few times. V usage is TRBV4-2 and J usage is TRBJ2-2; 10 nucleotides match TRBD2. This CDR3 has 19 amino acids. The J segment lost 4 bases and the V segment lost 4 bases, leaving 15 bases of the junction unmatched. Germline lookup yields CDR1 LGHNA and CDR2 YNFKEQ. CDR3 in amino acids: CASSRSYTETSGLTGELFF. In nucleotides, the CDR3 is TGTGCCAGCAGCCGTTCATATACCGAGACTAGCGGGCTCACCGGGGAGCTGTTTTTT.

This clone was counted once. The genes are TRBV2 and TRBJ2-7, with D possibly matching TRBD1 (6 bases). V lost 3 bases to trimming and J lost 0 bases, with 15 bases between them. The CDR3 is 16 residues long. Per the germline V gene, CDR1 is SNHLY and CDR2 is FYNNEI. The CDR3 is CASSEAGRGVSYEQYF. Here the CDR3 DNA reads TGTGCCAGCAGTGAGGCTGGCAGGGGAGTCTCCTACGAGCAGTACTTC.

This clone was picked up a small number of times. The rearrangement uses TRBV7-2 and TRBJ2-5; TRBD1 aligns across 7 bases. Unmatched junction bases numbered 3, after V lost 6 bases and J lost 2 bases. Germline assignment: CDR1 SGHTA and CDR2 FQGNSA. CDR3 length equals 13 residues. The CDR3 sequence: CASRRTGQETQYF. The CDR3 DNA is TGTGCCAGCAGGCGGACAGGTCAAGAGACCCAGTACTTC.

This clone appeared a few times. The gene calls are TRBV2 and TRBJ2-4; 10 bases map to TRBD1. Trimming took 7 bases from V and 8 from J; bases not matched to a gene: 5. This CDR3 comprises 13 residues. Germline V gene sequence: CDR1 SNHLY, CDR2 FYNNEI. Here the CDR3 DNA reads TGTGCCAGCAAACCCGGGACAGGGGACATTCAGTACTTC. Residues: CASKPGTGDIQYF.

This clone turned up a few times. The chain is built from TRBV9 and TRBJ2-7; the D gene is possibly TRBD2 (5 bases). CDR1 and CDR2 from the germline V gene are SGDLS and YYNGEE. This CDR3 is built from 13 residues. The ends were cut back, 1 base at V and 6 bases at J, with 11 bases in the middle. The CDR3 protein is CASSVQEVGEQYF. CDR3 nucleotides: TGTGCCAGCAGCGTACAGGAGGTGGGCGAGCAGTACTTC.

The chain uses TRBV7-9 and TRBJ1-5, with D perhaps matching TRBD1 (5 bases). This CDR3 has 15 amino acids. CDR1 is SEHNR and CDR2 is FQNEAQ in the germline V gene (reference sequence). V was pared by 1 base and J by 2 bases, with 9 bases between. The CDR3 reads CASSLGGIGNQPQHF. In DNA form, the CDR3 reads TGTGCCAGCAGCTTAGGGGGGATTGGCAATCAGCCCCAGCATTTT.

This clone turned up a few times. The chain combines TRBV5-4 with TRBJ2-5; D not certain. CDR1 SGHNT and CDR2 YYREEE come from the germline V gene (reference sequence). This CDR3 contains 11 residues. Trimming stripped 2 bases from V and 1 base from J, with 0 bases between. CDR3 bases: TGTGCCAGCAGCTTCCAAGAGACCCAGTACTTC. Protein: CASSFQETQYF.

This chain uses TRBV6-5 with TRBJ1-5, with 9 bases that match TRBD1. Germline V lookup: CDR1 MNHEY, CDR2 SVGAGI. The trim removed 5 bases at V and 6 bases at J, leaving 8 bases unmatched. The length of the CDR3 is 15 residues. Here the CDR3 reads CASSADRGGSQPQHF. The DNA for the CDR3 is TGTGCCAGCAGTGCGGACAGGGGCGGGAGTCAGCCCCAGCATTTT.

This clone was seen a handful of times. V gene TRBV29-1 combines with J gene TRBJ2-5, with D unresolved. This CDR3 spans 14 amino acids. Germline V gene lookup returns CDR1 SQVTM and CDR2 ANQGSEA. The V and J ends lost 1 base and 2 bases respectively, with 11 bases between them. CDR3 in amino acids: CSVEGRLVQETQYF. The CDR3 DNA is TGCAGCGTTGAAGGTCGACTCGTTCAAGAGACCCAGTACTTC. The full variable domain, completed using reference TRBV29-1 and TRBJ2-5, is SAVISQKPSRDICQRGTSLTIQCQVDSQVTMMFWYRQQPGQSLTLIATANQGSEATYESGFVIDKFPISRPNLTFSTLTVSNMSPEDSSIYLCSVEGRLVQETQYFGPGTRLLVL.

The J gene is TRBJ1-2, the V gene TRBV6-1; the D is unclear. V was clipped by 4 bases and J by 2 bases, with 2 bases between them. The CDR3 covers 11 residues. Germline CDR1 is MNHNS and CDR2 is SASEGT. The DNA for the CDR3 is TGTGCCAGCAGTGGGAACTATGGCTACACCTTC. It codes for CASSGNYGYTF.

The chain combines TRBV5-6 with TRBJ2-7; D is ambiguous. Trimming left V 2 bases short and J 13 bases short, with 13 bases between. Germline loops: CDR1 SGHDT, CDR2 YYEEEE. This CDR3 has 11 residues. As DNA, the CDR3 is TGTGCCAGCAGCTTTGACGGAAGCGACTACTTC. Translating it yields CASSFDGSDYF.

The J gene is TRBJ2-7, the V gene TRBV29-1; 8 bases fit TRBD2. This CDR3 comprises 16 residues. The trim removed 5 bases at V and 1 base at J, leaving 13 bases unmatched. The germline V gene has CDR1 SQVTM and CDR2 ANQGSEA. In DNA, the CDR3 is TGCAGCGTTCTCCAAGTCGGGGGGGCCGGATCCTACGAGCAGTACTTC. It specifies CSVLQVGGAGSYEQYF.

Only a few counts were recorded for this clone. The CDR3 DNA is TGCGCCAGCAGCGCTACCGGGACAGACAATCAGCCCCAGCATTTT. Residues: CASSATGTDNQPQHF. The chain employs TRBV5-1 and TRBJ1-5, with 7 bases matching TRBD1. The germline gives CDR1 SGHRS, CDR2 YFSETQ. The junction had 7 bases not matched to a gene; V was cut back by 4 bases and J by 3 bases. CDR3 length equals 15 residues.